These 32 T cell receptor beta chains share one sample of origin, sequenced in a study of OX40 agonist ivuxolimab in advanced cancers. Here immunoSEQ multiplex PCR was the method, and the copy in TCRdb shows in-frame clones only, minus some. The sample consists of some 72,000 clones, about nine tenths of them appearing once. The source was CD4+ or CD8+ T cells sorted from blood, collected in a trial of the OX40 agonist ivuxolimab. These receptors came from an adult with an advanced solid tumor such as melanoma, head and neck, liver or kidney cancer.

The CDR3 is CASSPSGRDYGNTIYF. The CDR3 bases are TGTGCCAGCTCACCAAGTGGGCGAGATTATGGAAACACCATATATTTT. V and J are TRBV18 and TRBJ1-3; D unresolved. The germline V gene has CDR1 KGHSH and CDR2 LQKENI. The CDR3 has 16 residues. V dropped 2 bases and J dropped 3 bases, with 14 bases sitting between them.

This CDR3 is CASSQEGPQGSYEQYF. The CDR3 DNA sequence: TGCGCCAGCAGCCAAGAAGGCCCCCAGGGGTCCTACGAGCAGTACTTC. The rearrangement uses TRBV4-1 and TRBJ2-7; a possible D gene is TRBD1 (6 bases). The CDR3 contains 16 residues. Germline CDR1 reads MGHRA; CDR2 reads YSYEKL. V was trimmed by 0 bases and J by 1 base, leaving 13 bases between them.

This clone showed up just once. V usage is TRBV4-1 and J usage is TRBJ1-4, with D unresolved. Trimming took 0 bases from V and 6 from J, leaving 8 bases between them. CDR1 MGHRA and CDR2 YSYEKL come from the germline V gene. The CDR3 loop spans 14 amino acids. CDR3 sequence reads: CASSQDAHDEKLFF. The CDR3 DNA reads TGCGCCAGCAGCCAAGATGCGCACGATGAAAAACTGTTTTTT.

A remark on this clone: At one end, the junction sequence differs from germline, possibly due to a read error. The chain uses TRBV6-6 and TRBJ2-5; D is unclear. There are 15 residues in the CDR3. Germline V CDR1 and CDR2: MNHNY, SVGAGI (reference sequence). CDR3 nucleotides: TGTGCCAGCAGTAACTCTGTCCCACTACAGGAGACCCAGTACTTC. This codes for CASSNSVPLQETQYF.

The chain combines TRBV4-2 with TRBJ2-7, with 7 bases identical to TRBD2. This CDR3 contains 14 residues. Germline V CDR1 and CDR2: LGHNA, YNFKEQ. Trimming at V came to 3 bases and at J to 4 bases, leaving 6 bases not matched to a gene. The CDR3 loop is CASSHSSGGYEQYF. DNA for the CDR3: TGTGCCAGCAGCCATTCCTCGGGAGGTTACGAGCAGTACTTC.

The CDR3 is CASSPPLMIADEQYF. The CDR3 bases are TGTGCCAGCAGCCCCCCCCTGATGATAGCGGACGAGCAGTACTTC. V is TRBV7-9 and J is TRBJ2-7, with TRBD2 as a possible D gene (6 bases). Germline V lookup: CDR1 SEHNR, CDR2 FQNEAQ (reference sequence). V was cut by 5 bases and J by 5 bases, with 19 bases left in between. The CDR3 covers 15 residues.

About this clone: Within the sample, other DNA sequences also encode this same CDR3. This rearrangement joins TRBV27 to TRBJ1-2; unclear D gene. This CDR3 region has 11 residues. V lost 6 bases, J lost 2 bases, and 4 bases lay in between. Germline assignment: CDR1 MNHEY and CDR2 SMNVEV (reference sequence). The CDR3 sequence: CASRGNYGYTF. CDR3 bases: TGTGCCAGCAGGGGGAACTATGGCTACACCTTC.

The chain couples TRBV9 to TRBJ2-1; D remains ambiguous. Germline CDR1 SGDLS, CDR2 YYNGEE. V was trimmed by 0 bases and J by 6 bases, leaving 4 bases between them. The CDR3 loop spans 12 amino acids. CDR3 nucleotides: TGTGCCAGCAGCGTAGTCCCCAATGAGCAGTTCTTC. Translating it yields CASSVVPNEQFF. Together with reference TRBV9 and TRBJ2-1, the CDR3 gives the full variable domain: DSGVTQTPKHLITATGQRVTLRCSPRSGDLSVYWYQQSLDQGLQFLIQYYNGEERAKGNILERFSAQQFPDLHSELNLSSLELGDSALYFCASSVVPNEQFFGPGTRLTVL.

The chain's CDR3 is CASRNAVTGWTEAFF. CDR3 sequence (DNA): TGTGCCAGTAGGAATGCCGTTACAGGGTGGACTGAAGCTTTCTTT. The V and J genes are TRBV19 and TRBJ1-1; possibly TRBD1 for D (6 bases). Looked up from germline, CDR1 is LNHDA and CDR2 is SQIVND (reference sequence). V lost 6 bases to trimming and J lost 5 bases, with 19 bases between them. This CDR3 has 15 amino acids.

This clone was seen a handful of times. The V gene is TRBV7-8, the J gene TRBJ1-1, with D possibly TRBD1 on 6 matching bases. V shed 5 bases and J shed 1 base, with 11 bases lying between them. Germline CDR1 is SGHVS and CDR2 is FQNEAQ. The CDR3 sequence is 14 residues long. The CDR3 DNA follows: TGTGCCAGCAGCCCCCTACAGGGGAACACTGAAGCTTTCTTT. This sequence encodes CASSPLQGNTEAFF.

The V and J genes are TRBV13 and TRBJ2-1; 8 positions match TRBD2. CDR1 is PRHDT and CDR2 is FYEKMQ in the germline V gene (reference sequence). This CDR3 spans 13 amino acids. The J segment lost 5 bases and the V segment lost 10 bases, leaving 7 bases of the junction unmatched. CDR3 residues: CATHGGAHNEQFF. In nucleotides, the CDR3 is TGTGCCACCCACGGGGGGGCACACAATGAGCAGTTCTTC.

The chain recombines TRBV7-9 with TRBJ1-1; 8 bases map to TRBD1. The CDR3 has 15 residues. Germline V CDR1 and CDR2: SEHNR, FQNEAQ (reference sequence). With V trimmed by 2 bases and J by 0 bases, 2 bases remained unmatched. The CDR3 DNA follows: TGTGCCAGCAGCTTATTGGACAGGGTGAACACTGAAGCTTTCTTT. This gives the protein CASSLLDRVNTEAFF. The complete variable domain, with remaining parts taken from reference TRBV7-9 and TRBJ1-1, reads DTGVSQNPRHKITKRGQNVTFRCDPISEHNRLYWYRQTLGQGPEFLTYFQNEAQLEKSRLLSDRFSAERPKGSFSTLEIQRTEQGDSAMYLCASSLLDRVNTEAFFGQGTRLTVV.

This clone was found a few times. V is TRBV6-1 and J is TRBJ1-5; D unclear. The CDR3 is 9 amino acids. In germline, CDR1 is MNHNS, CDR2 SASEGT. The ends were cut back, 11 bases at V and 5 bases at J, with 4 bases in the middle. In DNA, the CDR3 is TGTGCCGTTCATCAGCCCCAGCATTTT. Translating gives CAVHQPQHF.

This chain joins TRBV10-2 and TRBJ2-7; possibly TRBD2 for D (5 bases). CDR1 WSHSY and CDR2 SAAADI come from the germline V gene. V lost 6 bases and J lost 4, with 28 bases in between. The CDR3 extends over 18 amino acids. The CDR3 spells CASRDPKKDLEPPYEQYF. CDR3 coding DNA: TGCGCCAGCAGAGACCCCAAAAAGGACTTAGAGCCCCCTTACGAGCAGTACTTC.

V gene TRBV5-6 combines with J gene TRBJ2-5, with D possibly being TRBD2 (6 bases). Germline V gene sequence: CDR1 SGHDT, CDR2 YYEEEE. Deletions cut 0 bases from V and 6 bases from J, with 12 bases between. The CDR3 contains 14 residues. The CDR3, as DNA: TGTGCCAGCAGCTTGGTTGGAGGGGTTCAGACCCAGTACTTC. Its protein is CASSLVGGVQTQYF.

The chain couples TRBV6-4 to TRBJ1-5; D unresolved. This CDR3 is built from 15 residues. Trimming stripped 3 bases from V and 0 bases from J, with 9 bases between. Germline V gene lookup returns CDR1 MRHNA and CDR2 SNTAGT. The CDR3 loop reads CASSEVMGSNQPQHF. The CDR3 coding sequence is TGTGCCAGCAGTGAAGTCATGGGTAGCAATCAGCCCCAGCATTTT.

V is TRBV5-5 and J is TRBJ2-7, with TRBD1 matching 7 bases. Losses at the gene ends were 2 bases for V and 3 bases for J; bases not matched to a gene: 5. This CDR3 has 14 residues. Germline V gene lookup returns CDR1 SGHKS and CDR2 YYEKEE (reference sequence). The CDR3 is CASSFLGDSYEQYF. The CDR3 bases are TGTGCCAGCAGCTTTCTGGGGGACAGCTACGAGCAGTACTTC. The full variable domain, in which reference TRBV5-5 and TRBJ2-7 provide the parts outside the CDR3, is DAGVTQSPTHLIKTRGQQVTLRCSPISGHKSVSWYQQVLGQGPQFIFQYYEKEERGRGNFPDRFSARQFPNYSSELNVNALLLGDSALYLCASSFLGDSYEQYFGPGTRLTVT.

The V gene is TRBV27, the J gene TRBJ2-7, with D perhaps TRBD1 (5 bases). The CDR3 spans 15 residues. Germline V gene lookup returns CDR1 MNHEY and CDR2 SMNVEV (reference sequence). V shed 0 bases and J shed 2 bases, with 11 bases lying between them. The DNA of the CDR3 is TGTGCCAGCAGTTTATCGGAAGACAGACCCTACGAGCAGTACTTC. As protein: CASSLSEDRPYEQYF.

The chain employs TRBV5-1 and TRBJ2-7, with TRBD1 matching over 8 bases. CDR3 length equals 15 residues. V gave up 4 bases and J gave up 4 bases; unmatched junction bases: 10. CDR1 and CDR2 (germline): SGHRS, YFSETQ. CDR3 protein: CASSPPDRAFYEQYF. In nucleotides, the CDR3 is TGCGCCAGCAGCCCGCCGGACAGGGCGTTTTACGAGCAGTACTTC.

This chain connects TRBV6-6 to TRBJ2-7; TRBD1 matches 9 bases. CDR1 is MNHNY, CDR2 SVGAGI, per germline (reference sequence). This CDR3 is built from 15 residues. Trimming removed 2 bases from V and 5 bases from J; junction bases left unmatched: 7. DNA for the CDR3: TGTGCCAGCAGTTACGGGACAGGGAATATCAACGAGCAGTACTTC. Encoded protein: CASSYGTGNINEQYF.

The V gene is TRBV13, the J gene TRBJ2-7; D not resolved. Per germline, CDR1 PRHDT and CDR2 FYEKMQ (reference sequence). Deletions cut 5 bases from V and 0 bases from J, with 2 bases between. This CDR3 spans 11 amino acids. DNA for the CDR3: TGTGCCAGCAGCGCCTCCTACGAGCAGTACTTC. Protein product: CASSASYEQYF.

The genes are TRBV7-9 and TRBJ2-5; D is possibly TRBD1 or TRBD2 (5 bases each). Germline V gene lookup returns CDR1 SEHNR and CDR2 FQNEAQ (reference sequence). CDR3 length: 14 amino acids. V lost 7 bases and J 1 base, leaving 13 bases between the germline ends. The CDR3 DNA reads TGTGCCAGCATGGGGACCTTGGTCCAAGAGACCCAGTACTTC. Translated, it gives CASMGTLVQETQYF.

This rearrangement joins TRBV2 to TRBJ1-1, with no clear D. V was pared by 6 bases and J by 5 bases, with 13 bases between. From germline, CDR1 is SNHLY and CDR2 FYNNEI. The CDR3 contains 13 residues. Here the CDR3 reads CASSGGLGTEAFF. CDR3 sequence (DNA): TGTGCCAGCAGCGGAGGGCTGGGGACTGAAGCTTTCTTT.

In DNA form, the CDR3 reads TGTGCCAGCTCATACGGGACGGACTACGAGCAGTACTTC. Translating it yields CASSYGTDYEQYF. The V call is TRBV18, the J call TRBJ2-7; either TRBD1 or TRBD2 may supply D (5 bases each). In germline, CDR1 is KGHSH, CDR2 LQKENI. The V end was cut by 5 bases, the J end by 3 bases, with 11 bases between. This CDR3 has 13 residues.

This CDR3 is CATSSTDTQYF. The CDR3 nucleotides are TGTGCCACCTCGAGCACAGATACGCAGTATTTT. This chain links TRBV5-4 with TRBJ2-3; D ambiguous. With 9 bases removed from V and 0 bases from J, the gap between germline ends came to 5 bases. The CDR3 loop spans 11 amino acids. Germline assignment: CDR1 SGHNT and CDR2 YYREEE (reference sequence).

Points on this clone: This CDR3 is also generated by other DNA sequences in the sample. The chain combines TRBV11-2 with TRBJ2-7, with 7 bases identical to TRBD1. This CDR3 spans 14 amino acids. Trimming at V came to 1 base and at J to 3 bases, leaving 3 bases not matched to a gene. Germline V gene sequence: CDR1 SGHAT, CDR2 FQNNGV. This chain's CDR3 is CASSLGAGGYEQYF. The CDR3 DNA follows: TGTGCCAGCAGCTTAGGGGCAGGGGGCTACGAGCAGTACTTC.

The chain is built from TRBV4-2 and TRBJ2-7; D may correspond to TRBD1 or TRBD2 (5 bases each). CDR3 length: 13 amino acids. V gave up 8 bases and J gave up 1 base, with 12 bases separating them. The germline CDR1 and CDR2 sequences are LGHNA and YNFKEQ. In DNA, the CDR3 is TGTGCCAGCGGGGACCGAGGGTCCTACGAGCAGTACTTC. Residues: CASGDRGSYEQYF.

The rearrangement links TRBV12-5 to TRBJ2-7; 7 bases match TRBD2. Losses at the gene ends were 7 bases for V and 10 bases for J; bases not matched to a gene: 16. The CDR3 sequence is 14 residues long. The germline CDR1 and CDR2 sequences are LGHNT and FRNRAP. Written as DNA, the CDR3 is TGTGCTAGTGTTCCCCCAGACCGGAGGGAGGGACAGTACTTC. It codes for CASVPPDRREGQYF.

The chain joins TRBV2 to TRBJ1-6; a weak D match, TRBD1 (6 bases). Between the trimmed V and J ends, which lost 6 bases and 10 bases, there was a span of 13 bases. Germline loops: CDR1 SNHLY, CDR2 FYNNEI. This CDR3 has 13 residues. DNA for the CDR3: TGTGCCAGCAGGAAACAGGGCGAGTCACCCCTCCACTTT. Translating it yields CASRKQGESPLHF.

V usage is TRBV7-9 and J usage is TRBJ1-2, with 9 bases fitting TRBD1. The germline gives CDR1 SEHNR, CDR2 FQNEAQ (reference sequence). The CDR3 contains 14 residues. V lost 8 bases and J lost 3; bases outside the gene matches: 7. In nucleotides, the CDR3 is TGTGCCAGCCGCGGGACAGGGTTAGACTATGGCTACACCTTC. Amino acid sequence: CASRGTGLDYGYTF.

The V and J genes are TRBV2 and TRBJ2-7, with 7 bases fitting TRBD1. CDR3 size: 16 residues. V was pared by 4 bases and J by 3 bases, with 12 bases of the junction left unmatched. Germline CDR1 is SNHLY and CDR2 is FYNNEI. CDR3 sequence: CASSGTGRRGYYEQYF. The CDR3 DNA follows: TGTGCCAGCAGTGGGACAGGCAGGCGAGGATACTACGAGCAGTACTTC.

This sequence joins TRBV14 and TRBJ2-5; no firm D call. This CDR3 is built from 13 residues. With 4 bases removed from V and 4 bases from J, the gap between germline ends came to 10 bases. The germline V gene has CDR1 SGHDN and CDR2 FVKESK. CDR3 sequence (DNA): TGTGCCAGCAGCCTGGGATGGGGAGAGACCCAGTACTTC. It codes for CASSLGWGETQYF.